This TCR beta chain is drawn from a study of blood T cells in healthy people across ages. Healthy individuals of Caucasian origin from Russia, aged about 6 to 95, served as donors. Every donor contributed approximately 10 milliliters of peripheral blood by blood draw. The germline gives CDR1 ENHRY, CDR2 SYGVKD. Trimming left V 3 bases short and J 1 base short, with 7 bases between. The CDR3 extends over 13 amino acids. Primed by a sample-barcoded 5' primer and a J-beta primer mix, a second PCR proceeded for roughly 6 to 12 cycles. Carrying 12 random nucleotides, a template-switch adaptor labeled each individual cDNA molecule. Every individual sample yielded 2.5 million or more paired-end reads (each containing CDR3). Using its own MiXCR run on the 5' RACE reads, TCRdb lists one record per CDR3 protein. The sample has about 750,000 distinct CDR3 sequences; roughly 50% are singletons.

Sequenced: blood. The chain is built from TRBV10-3 and TRBJ2-7; D is uncertain. The sequence was obtained from a man older than 75 in good health. The DNA of the CDR3 is TGTGCCATCAGTGATTCGATTTCCTACGAGCAGTACTTC. Amino acids: CAISDSISYEQYF.